This T cell receptor beta chain was retrieved from a study of blood T cell repertoires in COVID-19. Study details: T cells, B-cell-depleted T cells, or PBMCs provided the cDNA or gDNA that served as material.

Original analysis: Reference gene primer amplification in the assay estimated nucleated cell counts. TCRdb's table, derived via immunoSEQ multiplex PCR, lists solely in-frame clones and lacks some. That table is the source of V, J and clone size, and D and trimming were worked out from the DNA. The data show about 180,000 clones, around 85% seen once. This receptor was taken from a man between 70 and 80 years old with active or convalescent COVID-19. Sequencing was carried out using peripheral blood.

CDR3 coding DNA: TGCGCCAGCAGGGAAGGGGGCAGCAATCAGCCCCAGCATTTT. Amino acid sequence: CASREGGSNQPQHF. The chain recombines TRBV10-2 with TRBJ1-5, with TRBD1 matching over 7 bases. V was clipped by 6 bases and J by 1 base; unmatched bases: 3. The CDR3 extends over 14 amino acids. The germline V gene encodes CDR1 WSHSY and CDR2 SAAADI.